Listed below are T cell receptor beta chains from one sample, sequenced in a study of CD8 T cells in ankylosing spondylitis. From the 5' RACE reads, TCRdb called clonotypes with MiXCR, one entry per CDR3 protein. This repertoire shows fewer than 250,000 distinct CDR3 sequences, roughly 32% found once; its top ten account for about 4.2%. Specimen: blood, either unsorted or a sorted T cell fraction (not recorded which). Receptors originate from a male donor with ankylosing spondylitis or in good health (not recorded which). Each CDR3 is given with its conserved first and last residue. D genes are given only for firm matches. Clone size is stated in some rows and not others, as once, few, many or a class when expanded.

>.|TRBJ2-3|TRBV15|few
CATSSGGASTDTQYF
TGTGCCACCAGCAGCGGAGGGGCTAGCACAGATACGCAGTATTTT
>TRBD2|TRBJ2-7|TRBV5-1|few
CASSSLTSGGISYEQYF
TGCGCCAGCAGTTCGTTAACCAGCGGGGGGATCTCCTACGAGCAGTACTTC
>.|TRBJ2-1|TRBV7-2|.
CASSLGLAREQWVF
TGTGCCAGCAGCTTAGGGCTAGCGAGGGAGCAGTGGGTCTTC
>.|TRBJ2-5|TRBV29-1|.
CSVETYQETQYF
TGCAGCGTTGAGACTTACCAAGAGACCCAGTACTTC
>.|TRBJ2-5|TRBV25-1|.
CASSERGGTWTQYF
TGTGCCAGCAGTGAAAGGGGGGGGACCTGGACCCAGTACTTC
>.|TRBJ2-5|TRBV20-1|.
CSARRPGEETQYF
TGCAGTGCTAGAAGGCCAGGGGAAGAGACCCAGTACTTC
>.|TRBJ2-7|TRBV27|.
CASSLSADEQYF
TGTGCCAGCAGTTTATCGGCGGACGAGCAGTACTTC
>.|TRBJ2-3|TRBV20-1|.
CSASHLWDRTDTQYF
TGCAGTGCTAGTCATCTATGGGACCGCACAGATACGCAGTATTTT
>.|TRBJ2-5|TRBV6-6|.
CASRDRFQETQYF
TGTGCCAGCAGAGACAGGTTCCAAGAGACCCAGTACTTC
>TRBD2|TRBJ2-3|TRBV5-6|many
CASSLKPLSRGSTDTQYF
TGTGCCAGCAGCCTGAAACCTCTCTCGCGGGGGAGCACAGATACGCAGTATTTT
>.|TRBJ2-1|TRBV20-1|few
CSAKLVLRALDEQFF
TGCAGTGCTAAATTAGTCCTCCGAGCCCTCGATGAGCAGTTCTTC
>.|TRBJ2-7|TRBV6-1|.
CASSDVPGRPYEQYF
TGTGCCAGCAGTGACGTCCCGGGACGGCCCTACGAGCAGTACTTC
>TRBD1|TRBJ2-5|TRBV5-1|few
CASSQGQGNVETQYF
TGCGCCAGCAGCCAAGGACAGGGTAACGTAGAGACCCAGTACTTC
>.|TRBJ2-1|TRBV6-5|few
CASSYSFRGAYNEQFF
TGTGCCAGCAGTTACTCATTTCGGGGGGCATACAATGAGCAGTTCTTC
>.|TRBJ2-1|TRBV7-3|few
CASSPPRAGEKYNEQFF
TGTGCCAGCAGCCCCCCCCGGGCAGGGGAGAAGTACAATGAGCAGTTCTTC
>.|TRBJ1-5|TRBV21-1|few
CASSKAPKAQPQHF
TGTGCCAGCAGCAAAGCCCCCAAGGCCCAGCCCCAGCATTTT
>.|TRBJ2-5|TRBV10-3|.
CASGLGGPTETQYF
TGTGCCAGCGGGCTGGGGGGGCCGACGGAGACCCAGTACTTC
>.|TRBJ2-7|TRBV6-1|few
CASPVGLTYEQYF
TGTGCCAGCCCCGTGGGCCTCACCTACGAGCAGTACTTC
>TRBD1|TRBJ2-1|TRBV5-1|.
CASSLEPGQGLEQFF
TGCGCCAGCAGCTTGGAACCGGGACAGGGGCTTGAGCAGTTCTTC
>TRBD1|TRBJ2-3|TRBV6-1|many
CASSPDRGRADTQYF
TGTGCCAGCAGCCCCGACAGGGGTAGAGCAGATACGCAGTATTTT
>.|TRBJ2-1|TRBV9|.
CASSETAGANEQFF
TGTGCCAGCAGCGAGACGGCGGGGGCCAATGAGCAGTTCTTC
>.|TRBJ2-1|TRBV20-1|.
CSALAGFRGNEQFF
TGCAGTGCCCTAGCAGGGTTTAGAGGCAATGAGCAGTTCTTC
>TRBD2|TRBJ2-3|TRBV9|.
CASSEGAGRVGDTQYF
TGTGCCAGCAGCGAAGGGGCCGGGAGGGTTGGAGATACGCAGTATTTT
>.|TRBJ1-2|TRBV7-9|.
CASSTDQGNYGYTF
TGTGCCAGCAGCACAGACCAGGGCAACTATGGCTACACCTTC
>TRBD1|TRBJ1-1|TRBV10-3|.
CAIGRGGNTEAFF
TGTGCCATCGGGCGAGGGGGCAACACTGAAGCTTTCTTT
>.|TRBJ1-2|TRBV2|few
CASSDPGASGYTF
TGTGCCAGCAGTGACCCCGGGGCGAGTGGCTACACCTTC